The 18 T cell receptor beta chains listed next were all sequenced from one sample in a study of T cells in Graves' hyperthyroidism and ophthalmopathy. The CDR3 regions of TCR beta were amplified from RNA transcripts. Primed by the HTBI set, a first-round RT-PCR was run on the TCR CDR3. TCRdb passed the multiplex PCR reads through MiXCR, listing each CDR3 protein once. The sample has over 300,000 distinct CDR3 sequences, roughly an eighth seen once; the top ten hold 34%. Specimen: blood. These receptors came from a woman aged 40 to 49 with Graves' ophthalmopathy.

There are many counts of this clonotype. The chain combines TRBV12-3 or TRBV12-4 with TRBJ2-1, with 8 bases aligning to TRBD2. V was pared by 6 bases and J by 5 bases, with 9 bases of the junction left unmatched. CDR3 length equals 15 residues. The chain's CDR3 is CASRPTGTSHNEQFF. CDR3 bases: TGTGCCAGCAGACCAACCGGGACTAGTCACAATGAGCAGTTCTTC.

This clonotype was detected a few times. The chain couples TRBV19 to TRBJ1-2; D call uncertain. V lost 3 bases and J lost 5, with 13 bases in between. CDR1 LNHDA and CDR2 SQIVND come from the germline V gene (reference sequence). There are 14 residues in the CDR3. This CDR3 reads CASSIGVRSYGYTF. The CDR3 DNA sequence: TGTGCCAGTAGTATCGGGGTTAGGTCTTATGGCTACACCTTC.

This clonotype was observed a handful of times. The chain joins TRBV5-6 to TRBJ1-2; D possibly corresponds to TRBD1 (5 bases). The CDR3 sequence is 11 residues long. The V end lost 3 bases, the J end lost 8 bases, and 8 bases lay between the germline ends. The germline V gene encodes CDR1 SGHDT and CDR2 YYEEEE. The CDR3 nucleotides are TGTGCCAGCAGCTCGGGACGAGGCTACACCTTC. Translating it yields CASSSGRGYTF.

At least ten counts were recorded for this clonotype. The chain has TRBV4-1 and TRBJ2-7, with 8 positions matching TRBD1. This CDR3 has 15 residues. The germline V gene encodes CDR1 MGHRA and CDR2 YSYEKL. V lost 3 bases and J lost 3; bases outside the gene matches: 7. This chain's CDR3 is CASSQSTGARYEQYF. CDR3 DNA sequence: TGCGCCAGCAGCCAGTCGACAGGGGCACGCTACGAGCAGTACTTC.

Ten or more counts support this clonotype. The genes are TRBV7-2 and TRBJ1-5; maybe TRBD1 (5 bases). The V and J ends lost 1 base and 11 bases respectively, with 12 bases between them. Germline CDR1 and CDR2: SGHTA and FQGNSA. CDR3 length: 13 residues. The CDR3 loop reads CASSLDNLGAQHF. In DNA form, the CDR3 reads TGTGCCAGCAGCTTAGACAACCTAGGGGCCCAGCATTTT.

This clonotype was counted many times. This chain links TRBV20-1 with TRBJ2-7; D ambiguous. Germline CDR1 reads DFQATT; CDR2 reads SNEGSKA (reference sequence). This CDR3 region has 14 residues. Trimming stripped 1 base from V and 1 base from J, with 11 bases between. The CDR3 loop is CSARVLYPSYEQYF. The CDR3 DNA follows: TGCAGTGCTAGAGTTTTGTATCCGTCCTACGAGCAGTACTTC.

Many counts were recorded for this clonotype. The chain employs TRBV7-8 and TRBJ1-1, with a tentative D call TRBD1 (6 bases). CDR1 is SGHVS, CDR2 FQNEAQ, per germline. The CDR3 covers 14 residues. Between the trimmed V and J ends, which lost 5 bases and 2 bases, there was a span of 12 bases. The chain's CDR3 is CASSQVDSNTEAFF. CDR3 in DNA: TGTGCCAGCAGCCAAGTGGACAGTAACACTGAAGCTTTCTTT. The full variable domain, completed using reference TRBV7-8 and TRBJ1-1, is GAGVSQSPRYKVAKRGQDVALRCDPISGHVSLFWYQQALGQGPEFLTYFQNEAQLDKSGLPSDRFFAERPEGSVSTLKIQRTQQEDSAVYLCASSQVDSNTEAFFGQGTRLTVV.

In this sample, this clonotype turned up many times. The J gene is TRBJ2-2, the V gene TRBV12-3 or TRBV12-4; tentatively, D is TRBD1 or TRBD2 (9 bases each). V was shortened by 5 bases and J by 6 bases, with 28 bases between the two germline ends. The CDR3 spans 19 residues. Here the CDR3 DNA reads TGTGCCAGCAGTAGACAGGGGGGTTGGGCTAGCGGGGTTCCCGGGGAGCTGTTTTTT. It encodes CASSRQGGWASGVPGELFF.

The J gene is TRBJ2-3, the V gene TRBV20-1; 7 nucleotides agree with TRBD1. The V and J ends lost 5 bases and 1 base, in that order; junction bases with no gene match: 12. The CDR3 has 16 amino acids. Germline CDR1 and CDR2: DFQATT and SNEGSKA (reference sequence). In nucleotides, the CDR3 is TGCAGTGCTGGAGGTCCCAGGGGGACAGGCACAGATACGCAGTATTTT. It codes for CSAGGPRGTGTDTQYF.

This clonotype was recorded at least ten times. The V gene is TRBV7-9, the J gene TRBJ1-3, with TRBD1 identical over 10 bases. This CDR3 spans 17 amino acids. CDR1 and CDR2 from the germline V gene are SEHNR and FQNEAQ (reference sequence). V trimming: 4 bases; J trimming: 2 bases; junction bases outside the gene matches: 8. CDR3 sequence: CASSSLLGQGAGNTIYF. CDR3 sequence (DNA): TGTGCCAGCAGCTCCCTCCTTGGACAGGGGGCTGGAAACACCATATATTTT.

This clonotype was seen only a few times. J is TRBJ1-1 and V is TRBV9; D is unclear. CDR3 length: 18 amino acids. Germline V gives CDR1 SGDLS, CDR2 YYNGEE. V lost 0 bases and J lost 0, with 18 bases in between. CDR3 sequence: CASSVDVEADLMNTEAFF. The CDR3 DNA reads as TGTGCCAGCAGCGTAGACGTGGAAGCAGACCTCATGAACACTGAAGCTTTCTTT. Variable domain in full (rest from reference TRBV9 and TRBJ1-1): DSGVTQTPKHLITATGQRVTLRCSPRSGDLSVYWYQQSLDQGLQFLIQYYNGEERAKGNILERFSAQQFPDLHSELNLSSLELGDSALYFCASSVDVEADLMNTEAFFGQGTRLTVV.

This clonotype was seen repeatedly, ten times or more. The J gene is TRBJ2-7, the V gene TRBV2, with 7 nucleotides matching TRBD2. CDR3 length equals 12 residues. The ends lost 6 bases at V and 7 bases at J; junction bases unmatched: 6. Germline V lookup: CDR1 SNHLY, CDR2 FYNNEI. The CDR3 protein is CASRLAAREQYF. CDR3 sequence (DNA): TGTGCCAGCAGGCTAGCGGCGCGGGAGCAGTACTTC.

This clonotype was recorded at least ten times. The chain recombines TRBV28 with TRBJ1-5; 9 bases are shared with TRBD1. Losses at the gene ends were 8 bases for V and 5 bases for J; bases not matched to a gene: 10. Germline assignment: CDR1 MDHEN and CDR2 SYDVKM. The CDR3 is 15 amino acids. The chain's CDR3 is CASRGRGQGHQPQHF. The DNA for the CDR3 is TGTGCCAGCCGTGGGAGGGGACAGGGTCATCAGCCCCAGCATTTT.

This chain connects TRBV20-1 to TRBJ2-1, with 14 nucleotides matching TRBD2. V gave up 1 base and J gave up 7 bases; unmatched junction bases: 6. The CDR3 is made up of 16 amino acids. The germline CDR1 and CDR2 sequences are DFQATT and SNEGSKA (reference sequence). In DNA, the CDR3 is TGCAGTGCTAGAGCGACTAGCGGGAGGGCCCCGAATGAGCAGTTCTTC. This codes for CSARATSGRAPNEQFF.

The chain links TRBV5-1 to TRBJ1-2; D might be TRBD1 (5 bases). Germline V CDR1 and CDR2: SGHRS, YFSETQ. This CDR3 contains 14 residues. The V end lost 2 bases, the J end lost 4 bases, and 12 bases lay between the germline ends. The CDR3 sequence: CASSLQTGGYGYTF. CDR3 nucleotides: TGCGCCAGCAGCTTACAAACCGGGGGCTATGGCTACACCTTC.

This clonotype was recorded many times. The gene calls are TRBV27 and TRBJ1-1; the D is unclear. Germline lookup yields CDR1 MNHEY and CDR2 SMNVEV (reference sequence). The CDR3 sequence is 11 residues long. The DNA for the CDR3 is TGTTCGGACCCTCGCCACACTGAAGCTTTCTTT. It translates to CSDPRHTEAFF.

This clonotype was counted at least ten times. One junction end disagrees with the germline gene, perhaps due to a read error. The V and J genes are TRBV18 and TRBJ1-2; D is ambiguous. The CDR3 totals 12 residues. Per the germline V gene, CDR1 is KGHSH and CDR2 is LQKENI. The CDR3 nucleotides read TGTGCCAGCTCAGCACCTAACTATGGCTACACCTTC. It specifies CASSAPNYGYTF.

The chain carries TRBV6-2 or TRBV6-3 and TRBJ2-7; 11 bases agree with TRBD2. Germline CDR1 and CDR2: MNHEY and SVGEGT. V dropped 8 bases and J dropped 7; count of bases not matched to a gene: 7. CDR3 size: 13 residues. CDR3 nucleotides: TGTGCCAGCCGTTTAGCGGGAGGGTGGGAGCAGTACTTC. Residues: CASRLAGGWEQYF.